These 27 T cell receptor beta chains originate from one sample sequenced in a study of blood T cells in healthy people across ages. The use of a sample-barcoded 5' primer and a J-beta primer mix characterized a second PCR of roughly 7 to 12 cycles. TCRdb analysed the 5' RACE reads with MiXCR anew, one entry per CDR3 protein. The table lists around 800,000 distinct CDR3 sequences, around 42% of them singletons, with around 21% in the top ten. The sequencing sample was made of blood. Receptor source: a man aged 55 to 69 in good health.

In the case of this clonotype: At one of its ends the junction is not consistent with the germline gene, which may arise from a read error. CDR3 amino acids: CASIAGGRHEEFF. DNA for the CDR3: TGTGCCAGCATCGCGGGGGGCCGGCATGAGGAGTTCTTC. The rearrangement joins TRBV2 to TRBJ2-1; 8 nucleotides align to TRBD2. The CDR3 runs to 13 residues. The V gene's germline CDR1 is SNHLY and CDR2 FYNNEI.

This clonotype was seen a single time. The chain recombines TRBV27 with TRBJ1-6; D may be TRBD1 (5 bases). Germline V lookup: CDR1 MNHEY, CDR2 SMNVEV (reference sequence). The CDR3 extends over 16 amino acids. V was cut by 2 bases and J by 7 bases, with 15 bases left in between. CDR3 DNA: TGTGCCAGCAGTTTAGGGACGACTGGAATAAATTCACCCCTCCACTTT. This encodes CASSLGTTGINSPLHF.

This clonotype appeared a few times. The V gene is TRBV21-1, the J gene TRBJ2-5; TRBD1 was called by the table and not checked on the DNA. TRBV21-1 is a documented pseudogene. The CDR3 length is 21 residues. CDR3 region: CASSKGPLPGQGNFFGETQYF. The CDR3 DNA is TGTGCCAGCAGCAAAGGGCCCCTCCCGGGACAGGGCAATTTCTTCGGAGAGACCCAGTACTTC.

This chain links TRBV9 with TRBJ2-5, with D possibly being TRBD2 (5 bases). The CDR3 contains 13 residues. Germline CDR1 is SGDLS and CDR2 is YYNGEE. V was clipped by 3 bases and J by 7 bases, with 13 bases between them. The CDR3 is CASSGLAGWTQYF. In DNA, the CDR3 is TGTGCCAGCAGCGGACTTGCGGGTTGGACCCAGTACTTC.

The J gene is TRBJ2-1, the V gene TRBV6-2 or TRBV6-3, with D perhaps TRBD1 or TRBD2 (7 bases each). Germline V gives CDR1 MNHEY, CDR2 SVGEGT. V was shortened by 2 bases and J by 4 bases, with 15 bases between the two germline ends. The CDR3 spans 16 residues. The CDR3 loop reads CASSYRDQGGYNEQFF. The CDR3 DNA follows: TGTGCCAGCAGTTACCGGGACCAGGGGGGGTACAATGAGCAGTTCTTC.

This sequence joins TRBV2 and TRBJ2-1; D remains unclear. The germline gives CDR1 SNHLY, CDR2 FYNNEI. V was pared by 4 bases and J by 8 bases, with 18 bases between. This CDR3 contains 15 residues. CDR3 protein: CASSVVLSSAYEQFF. The CDR3 nucleotides read TGTGCCAGCAGTGTTGTTCTCTCCTCAGCATATGAGCAGTTCTTC.

V usage is TRBV12-3 or TRBV12-4 and J usage is TRBJ1-5, with 10 bases matching TRBD1. The CDR3 extends over 14 amino acids. V was pared by 5 bases and J by 7 bases, with 5 bases of the junction left unmatched. Here the CDR3 DNA reads TGTGCCAGCAGTGATGGACAGGGGGGACAGCCCCAGCATTTT. Protein sequence: CASSDGQGGQPQHF.

This clonotype was counted between two and nine times. The chain combines TRBV5-1 with TRBJ1-2, with 8 bases fitting TRBD1. Germline V gives CDR1 SGHRS, CDR2 YFSETQ. CDR3 length equals 14 residues. Trimming at V came to 2 bases and at J to 3 bases, leaving 3 bases not matched to a gene. CDR3 sequence: CASSFSDRDYGYTF. The CDR3, as DNA: TGCGCCAGCAGCTTCTCGGACAGGGACTATGGCTACACCTTC.

This chain uses TRBV6-1 with TRBJ2-1; 10 nucleotides line up with TRBD2. This CDR3 comprises 16 residues. The V and J ends lost 4 bases and 5 bases, in that order; junction bases with no gene match: 8. Looked up from germline, CDR1 is MNHNS and CDR2 is SASEGT. CDR3 sequence: CASSALASGGNNEQFF. The CDR3 nucleotides read TGTGCCAGCAGTGCGCTGGCTAGCGGGGGAAACAATGAGCAGTTCTTC.

The V gene is TRBV7-2, the J gene TRBJ1-2, with 10 bases identical to TRBD1. The CDR3 is 15 amino acids. Germline loops: CDR1 SGHTA, CDR2 FQGNSA. V dropped 7 bases and J dropped 4; count of bases not matched to a gene: 9. The CDR3 DNA sequence: TGTGCCAGCACCCGTACGACAGGGGGCTTCTATGGCTACACCTTC. Translated: CASTRTTGGFYGYTF.

The CDR3 loop is CASSLDHRGRYEQYF. As DNA, the CDR3 is TGCGCCAGCAGCTTGGATCACAGGGGGCGCTACGAGCAGTACTTC. This sequence joins TRBV5-1 and TRBJ2-5, with 9 bases identical to TRBD1. The J call could be wrong; TRBJ2-7 is a better fit for the DNA end. This CDR3 spans 15 amino acids. Germline assignment: CDR1 SGHRS and CDR2 YFSETQ.

This clonotype was seen only a few times. V is TRBV29-1 and J is TRBJ1-2; 8 positions agree with TRBD1. Germline CDR1 is SQVTM and CDR2 is ANQGSEA. The V and J ends lost 1 base and 12 bases, in that order; junction bases with no gene match: 7. This CDR3 contains 12 residues. Written as DNA, the CDR3 is TGCAGCGTTGAAGGTGGACAGGGAGATCACACCTTC. Encoded protein: CSVEGGQGDHTF.

This clonotype was found a few times. The rearrangement links TRBV6-6 to TRBJ2-1; TRBD1 matches 8 bases. V lost 0 bases to trimming and J lost 12 bases; unmatched junction nucleotides: 1. The CDR3 spans 12 residues. Germline CDR1 MNHNY, CDR2 SVGAGI (reference sequence). CDR3 amino acids: CASSYSTGVQFF. The CDR3 DNA sequence: TGTGCCAGCAGTTACTCGACAGGGGTGCAGTTCTTC.

The chain joins TRBV12-3 or TRBV12-4 to TRBJ2-2, with 11 bases lining up with TRBD2. The CDR3 runs to 13 residues. Losses at the gene ends were 6 bases for V and 6 bases for J; bases not matched to a gene: 0. The CDR3 DNA follows: TGTGCCAGCAGACTAGCGGGGGCCGGGGAGCTGTTTTTT. It yields the protein CASRLAGAGELFF.

The V and J genes are TRBV27 and TRBJ2-5; TRBD2 matches at 12 bases. Per germline, CDR1 MNHEY and CDR2 SMNVEV (reference sequence). V shed 2 bases, J shed 11 bases, and the junction held 12 bases outside the gene matches. The CDR3 has 16 residues. The CDR3 DNA reads TGTGCCAGCAGTTTACGCCTAGCGGGGGGGCTTAGTGAGCAGTACTTC. This sequence encodes CASSLRLAGGLSEQYF.

V and J are TRBV12-3 or TRBV12-4 and TRBJ2-2; D gene uncertain. The CDR3 length is 17 residues. The V and J ends lost 0 bases and 1 base respectively, with 12 bases between them. CDR3 in DNA: TGTGCCAGCAGTTTAGCACGTGGACGGTTGAACACCGGGGAGCTGTTTTTT. It specifies CASSLARGRLNTGELFF.

This chain links TRBV12-3 or TRBV12-4 with TRBJ2-3, with TRBD2 identical over 8 bases. V was clipped by 5 bases and J by 10 bases; unmatched bases: 8. The CDR3 loop spans 13 amino acids. CDR3 nucleotides: TGTGCCAGCAGTATCAGAGGCGGGGGGTCGCAGTATTTT. Its translation: CASSIRGGGSQYF.

With respect to this clonotype: This may come from a read error, since a much larger clone is one base off. For the CDR3, the DNA is TGTGCCAGCAGCCTAGGGCTAGCGGCGACCTACAATGAGCAGTTCTTC. Translation: CASSLGLAATYNEQFF. The chain couples TRBV7-4 to TRBJ2-1, with 7 bases aligning to TRBD2. Germline V gene lookup returns CDR1 SGHVT and CDR2 SQSDAQ. The CDR3 runs 16 residues. V lost 5 bases to trimming and J lost 2 bases; unmatched junction nucleotides: 9.

V and J are TRBV12-3 or TRBV12-4 and TRBJ1-3; D not certain. Trimming pared 6 bases from V and 2 bases from J, leaving 17 bases between. The CDR3 loop spans 16 amino acids. CDR3 in amino acids: CASSLTGSRAGNTIYF. In nucleotides, the CDR3 is TGTGCCAGCAGCCTTACGGGGAGTAGGGCTGGAAACACCATATATTTT.

This clonotype was found many times. The chain couples TRBV10-3 to TRBJ2-1; tentative D call: TRBD1 (6 bases). Germline CDR1 is ENHRY and CDR2 is SYGVKD. V shed 5 bases and J shed 4 bases, with 15 bases lying between them. The CDR3 sequence is 15 residues long. The CDR3: CAISNRDTLYNEQFF. The CDR3 DNA sequence: TGTGCCATCAGTAACCGGGACACCCTTTACAATGAGCAGTTCTTC.

The chain couples TRBV14 to TRBJ1-6; no clear D. Germline V CDR1 and CDR2: SGHDN, FVKESK. This CDR3 is 17 amino acids long. Trimming took 0 bases from V and 10 from J, leaving 19 bases between them. The CDR3 sequence: CASSQEGTTTRRSPLHF. CDR3 nucleotides: TGTGCCAGCAGCCAAGAGGGTACGACAACTAGAAGGTCACCCCTCCACTTT.

This clonotype was detected many times. The V gene is TRBV7-8, the J gene TRBJ2-7; D is uncertain. This CDR3 contains 13 residues. V was cut by 1 base and J by 2 bases, with 6 bases left in between. Germline V lookup: CDR1 SGHVS, CDR2 FQNEAQ. The CDR3 here is CASSLVHTYEQYF. The CDR3 DNA reads TGTGCCAGCAGCTTAGTGCACACCTACGAGCAGTACTTC. Using reference TRBV7-8 and TRBJ2-7 for the parts outside the CDR3, the full variable domain is GAGVSQSPRYKVAKRGQDVALRCDPISGHVSLFWYQQALGQGPEFLTYFQNEAQLDKSGLPSDRFFAERPEGSVSTLKIQRTQQEDSAVYLCASSLVHTYEQYFGPGTRLTVT.

V usage is TRBV7-2 and J usage is TRBJ1-6, with D tentatively TRBD1 (5 bases). Trimming left V 3 bases short and J 6 bases short, with 9 bases between. The CDR3 runs 14 residues. Germline V CDR1 and CDR2: SGHTA, FQGNSA. The CDR3 coding sequence is TGTGCCAGCAGCTTGGGGGGTCCTAATTCACCCCTCCACTTT. Its protein product is CASSLGGPNSPLHF.

This clonotype was observed at least ten times. This chain joins TRBV12-3 or TRBV12-4 and TRBJ2-1; D is undetermined. The CDR3 covers 13 residues. Trimming left V 3 bases short and J 5 bases short, with 8 bases between. The CDR3 coding sequence is TGTGCCAGCAGTTTGTGGCAGAACAATGAGCAGTTCTTC. Amino acids: CASSLWQNNEQFF.

Concerning this clonotype itself: A much larger clone sits a single nucleotide away, making a read error possible. The chain carries TRBV10-1 and TRBJ1-1; possibly TRBD1 for D (5 bases). This CDR3 is 16 amino acids long. The ends were cut back, 4 bases at V and 1 base at J, with 16 bases in the middle. Germline V CDR1 and CDR2: WNHNN, SYGVQD (reference sequence). In DNA, the CDR3 is TGCGCCAGCAGTGCAAACTTGGGACGGCAGAACACTGAAGCTTTCTTT. This sequence encodes CASSANLGRQNTEAFF.

Note on this clonotype: A clone one base away is much larger, so this may be a read error. The V and J genes are TRBV7-9 and TRBJ1-5, with D unresolved. CDR1 and CDR2 from the germline V gene are SEHNR and FQNEAQ (reference sequence). The CDR3 consists of 12 residues. Trimming cost V 2 bases and J 7 bases, with 6 bases left between them. CDR3 sequence (DNA): TGTGCCAGCAGCTTAACGGGGCAGCCCCAGCATTTT. Its translation: CASSLTGQPQHF.

This clonotype was found a few times. The chain recombines TRBV2 with TRBJ2-3, with no clear D. The CDR3 totals 13 residues. The germline gives CDR1 SNHLY, CDR2 FYNNEI. The V gene lost 6 bases and the J gene lost 5 bases, with 12 bases spanning the gap. This chain's CDR3 is CASRVRVGDTQYF. CDR3 coding DNA: TGTGCCAGCAGGGTCCGGGTAGGAGATACGCAGTATTTT.